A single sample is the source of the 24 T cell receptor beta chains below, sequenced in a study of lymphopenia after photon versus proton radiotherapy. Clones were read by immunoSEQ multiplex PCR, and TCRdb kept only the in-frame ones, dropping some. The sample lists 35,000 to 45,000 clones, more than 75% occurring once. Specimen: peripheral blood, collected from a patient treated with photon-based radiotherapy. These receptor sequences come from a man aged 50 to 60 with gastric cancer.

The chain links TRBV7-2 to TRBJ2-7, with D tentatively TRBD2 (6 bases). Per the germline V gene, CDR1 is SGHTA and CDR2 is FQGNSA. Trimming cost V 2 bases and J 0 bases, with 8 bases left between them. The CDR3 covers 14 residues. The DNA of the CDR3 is TGTGCCAGCAGCTTACGGCGGGACTCCTACGAGCAGTACTTC. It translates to CASSLRRDSYEQYF.

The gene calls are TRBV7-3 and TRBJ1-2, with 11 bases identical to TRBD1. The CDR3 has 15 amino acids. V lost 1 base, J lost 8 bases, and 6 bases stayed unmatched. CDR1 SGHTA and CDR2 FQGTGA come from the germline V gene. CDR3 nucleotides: TGTGCCAGCAGCTTAAACCCGGGACAGGGGGGCGGCTACACCTTC. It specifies CASSLNPGQGGGYTF.

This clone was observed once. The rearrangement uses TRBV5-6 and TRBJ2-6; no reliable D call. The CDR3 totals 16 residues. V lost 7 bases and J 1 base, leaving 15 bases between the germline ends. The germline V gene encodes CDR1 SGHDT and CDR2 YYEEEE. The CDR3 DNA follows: TGTGCCAGCTCCCCGACCGATCGATCTGGGGCCAACGTCCTGACTTTC. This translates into CASSPTDRSGANVLTF.

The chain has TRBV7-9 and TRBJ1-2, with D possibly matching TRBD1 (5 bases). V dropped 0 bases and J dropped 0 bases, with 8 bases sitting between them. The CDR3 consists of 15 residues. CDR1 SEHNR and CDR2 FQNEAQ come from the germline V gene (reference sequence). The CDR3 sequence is CASSLAQGANYGYTF. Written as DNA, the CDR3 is TGTGCCAGCAGCTTAGCCCAGGGAGCTAACTATGGCTACACCTTC.

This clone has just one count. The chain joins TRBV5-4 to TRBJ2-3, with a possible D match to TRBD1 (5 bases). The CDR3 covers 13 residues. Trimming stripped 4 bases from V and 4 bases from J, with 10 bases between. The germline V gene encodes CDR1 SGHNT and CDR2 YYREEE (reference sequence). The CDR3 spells CASSGGHADTQYF. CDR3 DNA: TGTGCCAGCAGCGGCGGACACGCAGATACGCAGTATTTT.

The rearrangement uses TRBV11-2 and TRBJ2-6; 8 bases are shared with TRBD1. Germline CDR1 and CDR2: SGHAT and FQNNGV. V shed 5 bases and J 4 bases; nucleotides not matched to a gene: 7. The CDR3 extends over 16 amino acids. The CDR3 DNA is TGTGCCAGCAGCACCGCGACAGGGGCCGGGGCCAACGTCCTGACTTTC. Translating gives CASSTATGAGANVLTF.

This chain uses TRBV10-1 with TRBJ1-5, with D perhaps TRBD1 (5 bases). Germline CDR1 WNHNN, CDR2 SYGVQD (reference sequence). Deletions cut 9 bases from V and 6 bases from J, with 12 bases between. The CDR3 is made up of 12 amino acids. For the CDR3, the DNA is TGCGCCAGGATACAGGATACTCAGCCCCAGCATTTT. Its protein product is CARIQDTQPQHF.

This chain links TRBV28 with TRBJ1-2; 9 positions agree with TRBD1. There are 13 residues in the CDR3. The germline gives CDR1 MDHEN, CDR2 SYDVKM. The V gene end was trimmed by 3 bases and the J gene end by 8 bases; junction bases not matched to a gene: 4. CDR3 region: CASSLTGGRGYTF. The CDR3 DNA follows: TGTGCCAGCAGTTTGACAGGGGGAAGGGGCTACACCTTC.

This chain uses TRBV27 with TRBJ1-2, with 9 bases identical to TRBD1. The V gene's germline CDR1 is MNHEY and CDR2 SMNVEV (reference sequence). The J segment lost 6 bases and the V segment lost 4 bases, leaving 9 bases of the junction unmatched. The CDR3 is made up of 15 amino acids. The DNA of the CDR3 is TGTGCCAGCAGTTACGGGACAGGGAAGTTGAATGGCTACACCTTC. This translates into CASSYGTGKLNGYTF.

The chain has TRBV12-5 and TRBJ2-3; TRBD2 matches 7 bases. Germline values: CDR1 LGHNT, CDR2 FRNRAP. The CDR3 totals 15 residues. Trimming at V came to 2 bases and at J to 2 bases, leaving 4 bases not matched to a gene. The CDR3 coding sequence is TGTGCTAGTGGTTTGAGCCTAGCGGCCACAGATACGCAGTATTTT. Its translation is CASGLSLAATDTQYF.

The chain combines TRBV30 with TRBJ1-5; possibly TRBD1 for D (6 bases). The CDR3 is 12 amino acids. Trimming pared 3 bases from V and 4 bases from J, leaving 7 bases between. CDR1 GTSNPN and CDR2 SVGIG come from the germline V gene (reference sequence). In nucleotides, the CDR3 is TGTGCCTGGAGCCAGGGGAATCAGCCCCAGCATTTT. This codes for CAWSQGNQPQHF.

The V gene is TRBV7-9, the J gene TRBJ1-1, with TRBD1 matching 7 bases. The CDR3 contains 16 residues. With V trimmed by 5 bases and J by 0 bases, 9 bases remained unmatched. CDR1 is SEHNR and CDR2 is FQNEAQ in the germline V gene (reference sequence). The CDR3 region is CASSRMTGIMNTEAFF. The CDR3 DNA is TGTGCCAGCAGCCGGATGACAGGGATCATGAACACTGAAGCTTTCTTT.

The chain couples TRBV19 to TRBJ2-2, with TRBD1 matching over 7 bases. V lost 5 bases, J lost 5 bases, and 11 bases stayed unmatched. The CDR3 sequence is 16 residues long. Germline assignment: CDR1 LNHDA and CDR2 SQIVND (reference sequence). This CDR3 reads CASSGRQGRGTGELFF. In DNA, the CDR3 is TGTGCCAGTAGTGGCCGACAGGGCAGAGGGACCGGGGAGCTGTTTTTT.

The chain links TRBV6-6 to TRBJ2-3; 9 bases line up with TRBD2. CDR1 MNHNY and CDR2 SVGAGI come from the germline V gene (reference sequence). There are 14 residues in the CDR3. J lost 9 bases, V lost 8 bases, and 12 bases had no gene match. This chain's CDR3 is CASRPRIAGDTQYF. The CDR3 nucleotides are TGTGCCAGCCGCCCCCGGATAGCGGGAGACACGCAGTATTTT.

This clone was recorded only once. CDR3 sequence (DNA): TGTGCCAGCAGTTACGAGGGGACCACAGATACGCAGTATTTT. It specifies CASSYEGTTDTQYF. This chain joins TRBV6-5 and TRBJ2-3; D possibly uses TRBD1 or TRBD2 (5 bases each). V was trimmed by 2 bases and J by 2 bases, leaving 8 bases between them. This CDR3 comprises 14 residues. The germline V gene encodes CDR1 MNHEY and CDR2 SVGAGI.

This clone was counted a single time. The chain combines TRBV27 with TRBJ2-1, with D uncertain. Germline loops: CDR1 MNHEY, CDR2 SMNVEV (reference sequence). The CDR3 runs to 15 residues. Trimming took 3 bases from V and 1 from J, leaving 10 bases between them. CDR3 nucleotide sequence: TGTGCCAGCAGTTTTGATCTGGGTTCCTACAATGAGCAGTTCTTC. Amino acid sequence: CASSFDLGSYNEQFF.

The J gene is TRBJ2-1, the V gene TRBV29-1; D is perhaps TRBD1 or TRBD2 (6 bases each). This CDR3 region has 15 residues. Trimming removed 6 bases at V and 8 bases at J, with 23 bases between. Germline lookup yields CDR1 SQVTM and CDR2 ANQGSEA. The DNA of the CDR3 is TGCAGCGTCGAGGGGGGTCTAGCAGGGGACGATGAGCAGTTCTTC. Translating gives CSVEGGLAGDDEQFF.

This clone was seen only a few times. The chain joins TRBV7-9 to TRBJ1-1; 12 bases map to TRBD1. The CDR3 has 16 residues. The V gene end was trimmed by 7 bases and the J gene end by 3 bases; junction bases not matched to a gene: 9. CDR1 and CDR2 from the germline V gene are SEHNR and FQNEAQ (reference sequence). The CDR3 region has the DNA TGTGCCAGCACCGGGACAGGGGGCGGTTCATACACTGAAGCTTTCTTT. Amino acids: CASTGTGGGSYTEAFF.

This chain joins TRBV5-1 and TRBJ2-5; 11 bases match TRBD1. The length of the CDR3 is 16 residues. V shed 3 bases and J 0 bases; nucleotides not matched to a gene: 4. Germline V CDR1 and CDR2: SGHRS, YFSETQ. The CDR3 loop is CASSSGTGGYQETQYF. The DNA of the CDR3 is TGCGCCAGCAGCTCCGGGACAGGGGGGTACCAAGAGACCCAGTACTTC.

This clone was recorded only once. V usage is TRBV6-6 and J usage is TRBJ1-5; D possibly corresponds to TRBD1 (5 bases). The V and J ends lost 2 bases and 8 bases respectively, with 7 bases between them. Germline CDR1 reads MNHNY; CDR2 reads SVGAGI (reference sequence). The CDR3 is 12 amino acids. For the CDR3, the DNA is TGTGCCAGCAGTTACGGGGCCGAGCCCCAGCATTTT. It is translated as CASSYGAEPQHF.

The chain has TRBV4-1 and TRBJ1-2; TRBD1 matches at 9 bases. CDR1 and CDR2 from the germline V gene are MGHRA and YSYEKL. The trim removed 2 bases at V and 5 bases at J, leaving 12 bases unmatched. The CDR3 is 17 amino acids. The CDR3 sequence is CASSQSVTGGYLYGYTF. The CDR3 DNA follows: TGCGCCAGCAGCCAATCCGTGACAGGGGGTTACTTGTATGGCTACACCTTC.

The CDR3 DNA is TGTGCCAGCAGCCAACGGACAGGGGGCATGGGTGAAGCTTTCTTT. Amino acid sequence: CASSQRTGGMGEAFF. The chain carries TRBV4-2 and TRBJ1-1; 11 bases agree with TRBD1. The CDR3 loop spans 15 amino acids. The V and J ends lost 2 bases and 7 bases, in that order; junction bases with no gene match: 6. Per the germline V gene, CDR1 is LGHNA and CDR2 is YNFKEQ.

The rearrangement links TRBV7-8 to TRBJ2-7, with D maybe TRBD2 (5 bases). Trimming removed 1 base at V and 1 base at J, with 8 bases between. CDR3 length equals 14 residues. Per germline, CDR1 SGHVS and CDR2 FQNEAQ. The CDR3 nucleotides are TGTGCCAGCAGCTTAGGGCGGACTTCCTACGAGCAGTACTTC. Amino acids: CASSLGRTSYEQYF.

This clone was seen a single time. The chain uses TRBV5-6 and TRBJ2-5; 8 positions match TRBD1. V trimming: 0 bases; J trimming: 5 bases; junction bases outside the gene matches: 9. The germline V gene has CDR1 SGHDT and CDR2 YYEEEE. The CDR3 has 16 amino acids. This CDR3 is CASSLVGQGKDETQYF. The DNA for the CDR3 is TGTGCCAGCAGCTTGGTTGGACAGGGAAAGGACGAGACCCAGTACTTC.